What follows are 14 T cell receptor beta chains derived from one specimen sequenced in a study of OX40 agonist ivuxolimab in advanced cancers. Assay: immunoSEQ multiplex PCR; the TCRdb copy retains only in-frame clones and omits some. The table includes roughly 140,000 clones, 94% detected once. The specimen comprised CD4+ or CD8+ T cells sorted from blood, sampled in a trial of the OX40 agonist ivuxolimab. These TCRs come from an adult with an advanced solid tumor such as melanoma, head and neck, liver or kidney cancer.

The rearrangement uses TRBV10-3 and TRBJ2-7; tentative D call: TRBD1 (5 bases). The V end was cut by 1 base, the J end by 6 bases, with 13 bases between. There are 14 residues in the CDR3. Germline CDR1 and CDR2: ENHRY and SYGVKD. The CDR3 loop is CAISEWTLGREQYF. CDR3 nucleotide sequence: TGTGCCATCAGTGAGTGGACCCTGGGGCGCGAGCAGTACTTC.

The chain couples TRBV4-1 to TRBJ1-4; 10 nucleotides align to TRBD1. This CDR3 spans 15 amino acids. In germline, CDR1 is MGHRA, CDR2 YSYEKL. With 3 bases clipped from V and 6 bases from J, the junction kept 4 bases outside the gene matches. The CDR3 region is CASSHSGTGDEKLFF. CDR3 nucleotide sequence: TGCGCCAGCAGCCACTCCGGGACAGGGGATGAAAAACTGTTTTTT.

The chain carries TRBV6-1 and TRBJ1-2, with D tentatively TRBD1 (6 bases). Trimming removed 5 bases from V and 3 bases from J, with 10 bases in between. Germline CDR1 MNHNS, CDR2 SASEGT. This CDR3 contains 13 residues. CDR3 loop: CASSTGLDYGYTF. The CDR3 DNA sequence: TGTGCCAGCAGTACAGGGCTCGACTATGGCTACACCTTC.

The chain carries TRBV7-2 and TRBJ2-1, with TRBD1 as a possible D gene (6 bases). The CDR3 consists of 13 residues. Germline CDR1 SGHTA, CDR2 FQGNSA. Trimming took off 3 bases at V and 6 bases at J, with 9 bases between the two ends. As DNA, the CDR3 is TGTGCCAGCAGCTTCGGCAGGGGCAATGAGCAGTTCTTC. This sequence encodes CASSFGRGNEQFF.

This clone was counted only a few times. The chain's CDR3 is CASSLVTDPNYGYTF. The DNA for the CDR3 is TGTGCCAGCAGCTTAGTCACAGACCCCAACTATGGCTACACCTTC. J is TRBJ1-2 and V is TRBV7-8, with unresolved D. The V end lost 1 base, the J end lost 2 bases, and 11 bases lay between the germline ends. Per the germline V gene, CDR1 is SGHVS and CDR2 is FQNEAQ. This CDR3 is built from 15 residues. Drawing the rest from reference TRBV7-8 and TRBJ1-2, the complete variable domain is GAGVSQSPRYKVAKRGQDVALRCDPISGHVSLFWYQQALGQGPEFLTYFQNEAQLDKSGLPSDRFFAERPEGSVSTLKIQRTQQEDSAVYLCASSLVTDPNYGYTFGSGTRLTVV.

The DNA for the CDR3 is TGTGCCAGCAGCGTAGCGGATACAGGGAATCAGCCCCAGCATTTT. It yields the protein CASSVADTGNQPQHF. The chain has TRBV9 and TRBJ1-5, with D perhaps TRBD1 (6 bases). The length of the CDR3 is 15 residues. Trimming pared 0 bases from V and 4 bases from J, leaving 11 bases between. Germline V lookup: CDR1 SGDLS, CDR2 YYNGEE.

The V gene is TRBV18, the J gene TRBJ1-1; no definite D call. V dropped 0 bases and J dropped 1 base, with 12 bases sitting between them. Germline CDR1 KGHSH, CDR2 LQKENI. This CDR3 is built from 16 residues. This CDR3 reads CASSPPGRAWNTEAFF. The CDR3 DNA follows: TGTGCCAGCTCACCACCTGGAAGGGCCTGGAACACTGAAGCTTTCTTT.

This chain links TRBV9 with TRBJ1-6; 7 bases are shared with TRBD1. This CDR3 has 16 amino acids. Germline V gives CDR1 SGDLS, CDR2 YYNGEE. The ends lost 2 bases at V and 4 bases at J; junction bases unmatched: 6. The CDR3 loop reads CASSVTGTDYNSPLHF. The CDR3 DNA reads TGTGCCAGCAGCGTCACCGGGACAGATTATAATTCACCCCTCCACTTT.

The J gene is TRBJ1-5, the V gene TRBV19, with D maybe TRBD1 (5 bases). CDR1 is LNHDA, CDR2 SQIVND, per germline (reference sequence). The CDR3 contains 15 residues. V was shortened by 3 bases and J by 6 bases, with 15 bases between the two germline ends. The CDR3 protein is CASSIGPQGRQPQHF. CDR3 DNA sequence: TGTGCCAGTAGTATCGGTCCGCAGGGACGTCAGCCCCAGCATTTT.

The chain recombines TRBV5-4 with TRBJ2-5, with TRBD1 matching over 8 bases. The CDR3 is 14 residues long. J was trimmed by 3 bases and V by 4 bases; bases with no gene match: 5. CDR1 and CDR2 (germline): SGHNT, YYREEE (reference sequence). CDR3 sequence reads: CASSGTGGKETQYF. CDR3 bases: TGTGCCAGCAGCGGCACAGGGGGTAAAGAGACCCAGTACTTC.

The chain recombines TRBV5-6 with TRBJ1-2; 7 bases agree with TRBD1. V lost 3 bases and J lost 7; bases outside the gene matches: 9. The CDR3 is 14 amino acids. Germline loops: CDR1 SGHDT, CDR2 YYEEEE. CDR3 protein: CASSSQGELFGYTF. The CDR3 DNA is TGTGCCAGCAGCTCGCAGGGGGAACTTTTTGGCTACACCTTC.

This chain connects TRBV6-6 to TRBJ2-7; 10 bases are shared with TRBD2. The CDR3 is 14 amino acids. Trimming at V came to 5 bases and at J to 6 bases, leaving 7 bases not matched to a gene. CDR1 and CDR2 (germline): MNHNY, SVGAGI (reference sequence). The CDR3 loop is CASSGARTSGEQYF. The CDR3 coding sequence is TGTGCCAGCAGTGGGGCGAGGACTAGCGGCGAGCAGTACTTC.

The CDR3 sequence is CASSIEEKDGYTF. The CDR3 DNA sequence: TGTGCCAGTAGTATCGAGGAAAAGGATGGCTACACCTTC. The V and J genes are TRBV19 and TRBJ1-2; D is unresolved. V gave up 3 bases and J gave up 6 bases, with 11 bases separating them. Germline CDR1 LNHDA, CDR2 SQIVND (reference sequence). CDR3 length: 13 residues.

This clone appeared a few times. The J gene is TRBJ1-3, the V gene TRBV2; the D is unclear. The CDR3 contains 15 residues. The germline V and J ends were trimmed by 5 bases and 0 bases, with 11 bases remaining between them. Germline assignment: CDR1 SNHLY and CDR2 FYNNEI. Here the CDR3 DNA reads TGTGCCAGCAGTACCCAAGGAAACTCTGGAAACACCATATATTTT. Translated, it gives CASSTQGNSGNTIYF.